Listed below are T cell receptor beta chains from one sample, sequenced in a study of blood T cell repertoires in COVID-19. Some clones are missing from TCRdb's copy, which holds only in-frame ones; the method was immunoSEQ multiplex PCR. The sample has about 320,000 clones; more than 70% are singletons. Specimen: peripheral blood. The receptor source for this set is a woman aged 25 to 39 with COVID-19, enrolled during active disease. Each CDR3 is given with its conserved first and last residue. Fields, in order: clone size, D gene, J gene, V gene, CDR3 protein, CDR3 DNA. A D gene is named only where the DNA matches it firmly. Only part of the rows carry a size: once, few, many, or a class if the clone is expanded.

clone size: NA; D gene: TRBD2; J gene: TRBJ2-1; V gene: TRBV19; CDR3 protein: CASSIAQRGLNEQFF; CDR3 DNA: TGTGCCAGTAGTATAGCCCAGCGGGGTTTGAATGAGCAGTTCTTC
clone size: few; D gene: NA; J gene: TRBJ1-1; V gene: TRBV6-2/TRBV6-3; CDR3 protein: CASSWDRRDPFF; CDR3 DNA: TGTGCCAGCAGCTGGGACCGGAGGGACCCTTTCTTT
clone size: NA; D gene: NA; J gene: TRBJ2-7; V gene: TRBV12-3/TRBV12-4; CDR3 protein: CARRVTYEQYF; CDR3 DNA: TGTGCCAGACGGGTTACCTACGAGCAGTACTTC
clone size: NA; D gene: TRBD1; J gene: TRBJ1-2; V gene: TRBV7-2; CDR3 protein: CASSLATGAYGYTF; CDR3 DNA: TGTGCCAGCAGCTTAGCTACAGGGGCCTATGGCTACACCTTC
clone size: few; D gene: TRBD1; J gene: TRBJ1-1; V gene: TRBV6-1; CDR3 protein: CASSEPTGEAAFF; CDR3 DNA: TGTGCCAGCAGTGAACCGACAGGGGAAGCGGCTTTCTTT
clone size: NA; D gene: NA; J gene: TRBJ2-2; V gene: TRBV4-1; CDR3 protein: CASSQPRGGRTGELFF; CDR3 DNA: TGCGCCAGCAGCCAACCCCGAGGGGGTAGGACCGGGGAGCTGTTTTTT
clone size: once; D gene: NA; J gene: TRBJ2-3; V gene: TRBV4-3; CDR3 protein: CASGGVDTQYF; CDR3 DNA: TGCGCCAGTGGGGGCGTAGATACGCAGTATTTT
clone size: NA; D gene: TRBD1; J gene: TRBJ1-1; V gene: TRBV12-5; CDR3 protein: CASGLGGQGITEAFF; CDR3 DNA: TGTGCTAGTGGTTTGGGAGGACAGGGTATCACTGAAGCTTTCTTT
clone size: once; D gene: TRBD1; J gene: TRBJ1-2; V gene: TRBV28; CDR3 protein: CASSTRDRGVNYGYTF; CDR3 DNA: TGTGCCAGCAGTACCCGGGACAGGGGGGTAAACTATGGCTACACCTTC
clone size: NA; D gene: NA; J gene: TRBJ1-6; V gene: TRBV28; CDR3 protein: CAIGGVGSYNSPLHF; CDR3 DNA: TGTGCCATCGGAGGGGTGGGCTCCTATAATTCACCCCTCCACTTT
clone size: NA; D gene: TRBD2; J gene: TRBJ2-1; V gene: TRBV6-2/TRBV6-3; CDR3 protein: CASSSTSGGPYNQFF; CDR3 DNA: TGTGCCAGCAGTTCGACTAGCGGGGGGCCCTATAATCAGTTCTTC
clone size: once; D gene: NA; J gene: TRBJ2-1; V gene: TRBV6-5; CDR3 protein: CASTPQGLTYNEQFF; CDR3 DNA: TGTGCCAGCACTCCGCAGGGCCTCACCTACAATGAGCAGTTCTTC
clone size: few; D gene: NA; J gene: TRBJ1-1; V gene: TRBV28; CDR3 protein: CASSLDRGPNTEAFF; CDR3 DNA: TGTGCCAGCAGTTTGGATCGGGGTCCGAACACTGAAGCTTTCTTT
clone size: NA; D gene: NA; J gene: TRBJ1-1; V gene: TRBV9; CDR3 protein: CASSSQMMRNTEAFF; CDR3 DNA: TGTGCCAGCAGCTCTCAAATGATGAGGAACACTGAAGCTTTCTTT
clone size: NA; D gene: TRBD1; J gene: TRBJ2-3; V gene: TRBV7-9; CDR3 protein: CASCHDRAFTDTQYF; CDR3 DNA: TGTGCCAGCTGCCACGACAGGGCCTTCACAGATACGCAGTATTTT
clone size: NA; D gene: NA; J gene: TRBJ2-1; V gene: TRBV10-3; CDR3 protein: CAISDTAVSYNEQFF; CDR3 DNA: TGTGCCATCAGTGACACAGCCGTTTCCTACAATGAGCAGTTCTTC
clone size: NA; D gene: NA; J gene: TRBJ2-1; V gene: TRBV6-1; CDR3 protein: CASSEITGYNEQFF; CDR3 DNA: TGTGCCAGCAGTGAGATTACAGGGTACAATGAGCAGTTCTTC
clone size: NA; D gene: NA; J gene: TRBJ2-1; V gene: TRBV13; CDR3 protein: CASSSPQVRVEEQFF; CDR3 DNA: TGTGCCAGCAGCTCCCCCCAGGTGCGTGTGGAAGAGCAGTTCTTC
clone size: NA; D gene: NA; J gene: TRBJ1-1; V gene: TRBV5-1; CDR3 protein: CASSLSAGNTEAFF; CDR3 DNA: TGCGCCAGCAGCTTGAGCGCGGGGAACACTGAAGCTTTCTTT
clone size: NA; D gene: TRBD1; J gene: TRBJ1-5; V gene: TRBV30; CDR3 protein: CAWSRGGQAGRPQHF; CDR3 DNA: TGTGCCTGGAGTAGAGGGGGACAGGCCGGACGGCCCCAGCATTTT
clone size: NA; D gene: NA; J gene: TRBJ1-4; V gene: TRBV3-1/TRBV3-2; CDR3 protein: CASSQGSFNEKLFF; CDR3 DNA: TGTGCCAGCAGCCAAGGTTCCTTTAATGAAAAACTGTTTTTT
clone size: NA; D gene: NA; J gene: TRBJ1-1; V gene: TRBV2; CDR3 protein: CASSEGWGRGATEAFF; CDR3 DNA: TGTGCCAGCAGTGAAGGGTGGGGGCGCGGTGCCACTGAAGCTTTCTTT
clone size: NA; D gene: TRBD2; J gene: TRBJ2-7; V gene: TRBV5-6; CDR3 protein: CASSFGTSGAGEQYF; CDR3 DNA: TGTGCCAGCAGTTTCGGGACTAGCGGGGCTGGGGAGCAGTACTTC
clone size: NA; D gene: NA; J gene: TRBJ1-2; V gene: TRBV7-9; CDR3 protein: CASSLLDISNYGYTF; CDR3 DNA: TGTGCCAGCAGCTTGCTGGACATCTCAAACTATGGCTACACCTTC
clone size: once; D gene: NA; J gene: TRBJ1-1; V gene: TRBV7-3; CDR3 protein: CASSLQGRNTEAFF; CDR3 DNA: TGTGCCAGCAGCTTACAGGGGAGAAACACTGAAGCTTTCTTT
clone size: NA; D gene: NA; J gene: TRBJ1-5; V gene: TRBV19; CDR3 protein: CATSPAGQGNQPQHF; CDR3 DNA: TGTGCCACCAGTCCAGCTGGGCAGGGCAATCAGCCCCAGCATTTT
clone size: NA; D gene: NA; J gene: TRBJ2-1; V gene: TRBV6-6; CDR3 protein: CASGRTANYNEQFF; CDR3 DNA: TGTGCCAGCGGACGGACAGCGAACTACAATGAGCAGTTCTTC
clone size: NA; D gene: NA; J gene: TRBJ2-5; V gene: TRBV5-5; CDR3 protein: CASSLGPGTETQYF; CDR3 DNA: TGTGCCAGCAGCTTGGGGCCTGGTACGGAGACCCAGTACTTC
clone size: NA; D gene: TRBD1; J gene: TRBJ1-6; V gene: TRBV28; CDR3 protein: CASSWQGGGSPLHF; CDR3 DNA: TGTGCCAGCAGTTGGCAGGGGGGTGGATCACCCCTCCACTTT
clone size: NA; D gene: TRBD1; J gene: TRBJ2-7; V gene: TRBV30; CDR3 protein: CAWTRDRGSEQYF; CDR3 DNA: TGTGCCTGGACCCGGGACAGGGGAAGCGAGCAGTACTTC
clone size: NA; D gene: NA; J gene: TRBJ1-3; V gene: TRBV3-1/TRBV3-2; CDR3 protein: CASSVVEGSGNTIYF; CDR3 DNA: TGTGCCAGCAGCGTCGTTGAGGGCTCTGGAAACACCATATATTTT
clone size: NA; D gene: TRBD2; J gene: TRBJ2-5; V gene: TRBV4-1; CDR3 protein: CASSRGGGGSYQETQYF; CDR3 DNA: TGCGCCAGCAGCCGGGGCGGGGGAGGGTCGTACCAAGAGACCCAGTACTTC
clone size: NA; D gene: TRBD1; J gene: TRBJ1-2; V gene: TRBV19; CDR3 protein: CASRTGGEGYTF; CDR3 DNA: TGTGCCAGTCGGACAGGGGGCGAGGGCTACACCTTC
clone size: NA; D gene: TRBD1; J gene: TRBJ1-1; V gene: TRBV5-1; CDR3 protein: CASSSGLGTGGLMTEAFF; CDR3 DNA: TGCGCCAGCAGCTCAGGGTTGGGGACAGGGGGTTTGATGACTGAAGCTTTCTTT
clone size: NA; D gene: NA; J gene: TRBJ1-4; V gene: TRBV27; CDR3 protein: CASSNRDISEKLFF; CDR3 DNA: TGTGCCAGCAGTAACCGGGACATAAGCGAAAAACTGTTTTTT
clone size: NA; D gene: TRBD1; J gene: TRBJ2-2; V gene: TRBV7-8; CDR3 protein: CASSWDRNTGELFF; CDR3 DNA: TGTGCCAGCAGCTGGGACAGGAACACCGGGGAGCTGTTTTTT
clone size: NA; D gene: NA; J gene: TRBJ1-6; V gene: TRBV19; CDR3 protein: CASSGRYNSPLHF; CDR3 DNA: TGTGCCAGTAGCGGCAGGTATAATTCACCCCTCCACTTT
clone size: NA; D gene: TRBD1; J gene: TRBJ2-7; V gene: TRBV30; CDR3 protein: CAWRGWTGSSYEQYF; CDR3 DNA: TGTGCCTGGAGGGGGTGGACAGGGTCTTCCTACGAGCAGTACTTC
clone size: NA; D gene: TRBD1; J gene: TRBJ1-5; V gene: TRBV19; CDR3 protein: CASSIWGRGSNQPQHF; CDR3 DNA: TGTGCCAGTAGTATTTGGGGCAGGGGGAGCAATCAGCCCCAGCATTTT
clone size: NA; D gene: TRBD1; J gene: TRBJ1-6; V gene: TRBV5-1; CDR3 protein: CASSTTGENEPLHF; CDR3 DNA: TGCGCCAGCAGCACCACAGGGGAAAATGAACCCCTCCACTTT
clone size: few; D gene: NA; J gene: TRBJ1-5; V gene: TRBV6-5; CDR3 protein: CASSSVRGNQPQHF; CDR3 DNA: TGTGCCAGCAGTTCTGTCCGCGGCAATCAGCCCCAGCATTTT
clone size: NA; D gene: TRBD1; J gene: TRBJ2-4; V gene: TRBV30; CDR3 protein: CAWSEGGARTKNIQYF; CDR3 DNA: TGTGCCTGGAGTGAAGGGGGCGCTCGGACCAAAAACATTCAGTACTTC
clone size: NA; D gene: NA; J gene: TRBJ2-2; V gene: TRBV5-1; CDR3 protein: CASSPVVPGELFF; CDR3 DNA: TGCGCCAGCAGCCCTGTTGTCCCCGGGGAGCTGTTTTTT
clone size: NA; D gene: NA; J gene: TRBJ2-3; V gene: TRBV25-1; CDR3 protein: CASNSLDTQYF; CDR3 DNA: TGTGCCAGCAACTCTCTAGATACGCAGTATTTT
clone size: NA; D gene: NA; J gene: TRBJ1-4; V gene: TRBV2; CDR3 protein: CASRKQGAGNEKLFF; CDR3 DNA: TGTGCCAGCAGGAAACAGGGTGCGGGTAATGAAAAACTGTTTTTT
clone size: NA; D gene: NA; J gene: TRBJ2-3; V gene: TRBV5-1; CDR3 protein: CASTETGTPRTDTQYF; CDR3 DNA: TGCGCCAGCACAGAAACCGGGACTCCCCGCACAGATACGCAGTATTTT
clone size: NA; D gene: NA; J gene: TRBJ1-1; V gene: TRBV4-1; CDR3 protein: CASNTNLDRPNTEAFF; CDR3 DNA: TGCGCCAGTAACACCAACCTCGACAGACCAAACACTGAAGCTTTCTTT
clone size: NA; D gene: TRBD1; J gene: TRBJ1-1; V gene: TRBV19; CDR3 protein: CATRDRGFNTEAFF; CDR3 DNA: TGTGCCACCCGGGACAGGGGATTCAACACTGAAGCTTTCTTT
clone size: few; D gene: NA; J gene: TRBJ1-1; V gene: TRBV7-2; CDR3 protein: CASSYHSPVNTEAFF; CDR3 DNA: TGTGCCAGCAGCTATCACTCGCCGGTAAACACTGAAGCTTTCTTT
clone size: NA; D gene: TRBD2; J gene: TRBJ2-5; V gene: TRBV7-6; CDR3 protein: CASKKVAGGRETQYF; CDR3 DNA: TGTGCCAGCAAGAAAGTAGCGGGGGGGCGAGAGACCCAGTACTTC
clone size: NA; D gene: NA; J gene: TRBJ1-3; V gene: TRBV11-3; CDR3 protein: CASSPDSSGNTIYF; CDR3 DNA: TGTGCCAGCAGCCCGGACAGCTCTGGAAACACCATATATTTT
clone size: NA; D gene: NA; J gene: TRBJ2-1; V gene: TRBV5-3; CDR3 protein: CARSFAPGLPYNEQFF; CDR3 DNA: TGTGCCAGAAGCTTTGCCCCGGGACTCCCCTACAATGAGCAGTTCTTC
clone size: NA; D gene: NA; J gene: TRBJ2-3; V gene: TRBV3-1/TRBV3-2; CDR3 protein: CASSQDNVYESDTQYF; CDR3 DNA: TGTGCCAGCAGCCAAGATAACGTATATGAGTCAGATACGCAGTATTTT
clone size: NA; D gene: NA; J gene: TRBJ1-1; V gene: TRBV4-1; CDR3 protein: CASSHRQPSASNTEAFF; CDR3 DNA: TGCGCCAGCAGCCACCGACAGCCATCGGCCTCAAACACTGAAGCTTTCTTT
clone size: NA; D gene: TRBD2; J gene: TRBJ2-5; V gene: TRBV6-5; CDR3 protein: CASRTSGGEQETQYF; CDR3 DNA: TGTGCCAGCAGAACTAGCGGGGGGGAACAAGAGACCCAGTACTTC